This TCR beta chain is drawn from a study of blood T cell repertoires in COVID-19. Study-level background: From the United States, Italy and Spain came samples of acute and convalescent COVID-19. The cDNA or gDNA used as material had been derived from T cells, B-cell-depleted T cells, or PBMCs.

With 4 bases removed from V and 5 bases from J, the gap between germline ends came to 11 bases. This CDR3 region has 14 residues. Germline V CDR1 and CDR2: LNHNV, YYDKDF (reference sequence). Authors' analysis steps: Amplifying reference gene primers gave estimates of nucleated cell counts. Measured with immunoSEQ multiplex PCR; TCRdb has only the in-frame clones, and not every one. V, J and clone size are those of that table, while D and trimming were read from the DNA. The table includes under 150,000 clones, over 75% detected once. The TCR originated in a man aged 45-65 years with acute or convalescent COVID-19. J is TRBJ1-4 and V is TRBV15, with D unresolved. Sample: peripheral blood. The CDR3 region is CATSIWAFNEKLFF. The DNA for the CDR3 is TGTGCCACCAGCATTTGGGCCTTCAATGAAAAACTGTTTTTT.